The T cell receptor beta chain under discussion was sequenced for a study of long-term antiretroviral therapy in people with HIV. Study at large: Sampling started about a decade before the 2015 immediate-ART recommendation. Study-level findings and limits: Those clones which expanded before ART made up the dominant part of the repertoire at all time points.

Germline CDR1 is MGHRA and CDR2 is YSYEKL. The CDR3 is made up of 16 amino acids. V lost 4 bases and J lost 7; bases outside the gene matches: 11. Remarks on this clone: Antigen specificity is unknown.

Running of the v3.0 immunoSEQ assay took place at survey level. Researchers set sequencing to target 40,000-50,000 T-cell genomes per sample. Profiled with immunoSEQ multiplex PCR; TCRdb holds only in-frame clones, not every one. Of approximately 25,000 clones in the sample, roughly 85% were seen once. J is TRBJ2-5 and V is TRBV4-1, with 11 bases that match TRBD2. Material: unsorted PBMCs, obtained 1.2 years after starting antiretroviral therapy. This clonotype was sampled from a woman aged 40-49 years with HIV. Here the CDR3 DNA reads TGCGCCAGCAGCCGAGACCAGACTAGCGGGGTGGGGACCCAGTACTTC. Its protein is CASSRDQTSGVGTQYF.